The clone carrying this T cell receptor beta chain was seen more than once but under ten times. These data originate in a study of blood T cell repertoires in COVID-19. At the level of the study: Collection of acute and convalescent COVID-19 samples took place in the United States, Italy and Spain. T cells, B-cell-depleted T cells, or PBMCs supplied cDNA or gDNA.

The CDR3 is made up of 16 amino acids. CDR1 is MNHNS and CDR2 is SASEGT in the germline V gene. The germline V and J ends were trimmed by 4 bases and 3 bases, with 19 bases remaining between them. Source study methods: The authors estimated nucleated cell counts from reference gene primer amplification. Sequencing used immunoSEQ multiplex PCR; TCRdb keeps in-frame clones, though not all of them. Clonal size and the V and J genes are those of that table, whereas D and trimming came from the DNA. Here the sample spans 150,000 to 200,000 clones, about 88% being singletons. Sequencing input: peripheral blood. The receptor was isolated from a woman in her 30s with active or convalescent COVID-19. This chain links TRBV6-1 with TRBJ2-7, with D possibly matching TRBD1 (6 bases). In nucleotides, the CDR3 is TGTGCCAGCAGTGGCGTTGATGGGACACTATTCTACGAGCAGTACTTC. This codes for CASSGVDGTLFYEQYF.